The 19 T cell receptor beta chains listed next were all sequenced from one sample in a study of identical twins. TCRdb fed the 5' RACE reads into MiXCR, producing one record per CDR3 protein. The sample has 450,000 to 600,000 distinct CDR3 sequences; 20% to 25% are singletons. The same sample was also used in a study of yellow fever vaccine responses in identical twins.

Sample: CD4+ T cells sorted from blood. The receptors come from a woman aged 18 to 35 in good health.

The chain uses TRBV28 and TRBJ2-7, with D possibly called TRBD1 or TRBD2 (5 bases each). V lost 1 base and J lost 4, with 14 bases in between. The CDR3 covers 15 residues. Germline CDR1 MDHEN, CDR2 SYDVKM. The DNA for the CDR3 is TGTGCCAGCAGTTTATCGTTGGGACCTCCGTACGAGCAGTACTTC. It codes for CASSLSLGPPYEQYF.

The chain combines TRBV6-1 with TRBJ2-7; D call uncertain. CDR3 length equals 17 residues. From germline, CDR1 is MNHNS and CDR2 SASEGT. Deletions cut 6 bases from V and 0 bases from J, with 21 bases between. CDR3 in amino acids: CASSPSSGNPGSYEQYV. CDR3 coding DNA: TGTGCCAGCAGCCCCTCGTCCGGTAACCCCGGCTCCTACGAGCAGTACGTC.

This clonotype was observed a few times. This chain connects TRBV7-6 to TRBJ2-1, with 10 bases identical to TRBD2. J lost 8 bases, V lost 1 base, and 5 bases had no gene match. Germline loops: CDR1 SGHVS, CDR2 FNYEAQ. This CDR3 region has 15 residues. The CDR3 nucleotides read TGTGCCAGCAGCTTAGAACTAGCGGGATGGTATGAGCAGTTCTTC. Translation gives CASSLELAGWYEQFF.

This clonotype has a handful of counts. J is TRBJ2-7 and V is TRBV7-9; D is unclear. This CDR3 comprises 14 residues. The germline V gene has CDR1 SEHNR and CDR2 FQNEAQ (reference sequence). Trimming left V 1 base short and J 1 base short, with 8 bases between. CDR3 in amino acids: CASSLGAQSYEQYF. The CDR3 coding sequence is TGTGCCAGCAGCTTAGGGGCTCAATCCTACGAGCAGTACTTC.

Turning to this clonotype: Mismatch with germline at one junction end may stem from a read error. This chain links TRBV6-1 with TRBJ2-3; D is perhaps TRBD1 (6 bases). CDR1 and CDR2 (germline): MNHNS, SASEGT. This CDR3 is built from 14 residues. The CDR3 DNA is TGTGCCAGCAGGCTGGACAGACGCACAGATACGCGGTATTTT. This translates into CASRLDRRTDTRYF.

This chain connects TRBV4-1 to TRBJ2-1, with D possibly being TRBD2 (6 bases). This CDR3 is built from 14 residues. Trimming left V 4 bases short and J 9 bases short, with 16 bases between. The germline gives CDR1 MGHRA, CDR2 YSYEKL. Here the CDR3 DNA reads TGCGCCAGCAGCCCGGGACTGACAGCTCCTGAGCAGTTCTTC. It codes for CASSPGLTAPEQFF.

This chain links TRBV10-3 with TRBJ1-4; the match to TRBD1 covers 9 bases. Trimming cost V 0 bases and J 1 base; bases outside gene matches: 0. Germline CDR1 ENHRY, CDR2 SYGVKD. The CDR3 has 16 residues. Here the CDR3 DNA reads TGTGCCATCAGTGAGTCGACAGGGGGAACTAATGAAAAACTGTTTTTT. Translated: CAISESTGGTNEKLFF.

The genes are TRBV12-3 or TRBV12-4 and TRBJ1-1; D gene unclear. V gave up 6 bases and J gave up 5 bases, with 10 bases separating them. There are 12 residues in the CDR3. The CDR3 spells CASRTDGTEAFF. CDR3 coding DNA: TGTGCCAGCAGGACGGACGGGACTGAAGCTTTCTTT.

A few counts support this clonotype. The chain employs TRBV5-5 and TRBJ2-3, with 11 positions matching TRBD2. This CDR3 contains 16 residues. Germline assignment: CDR1 SGHKS and CDR2 YYEKEE (reference sequence). With 4 bases clipped from V and 5 bases from J, the junction kept 9 bases outside the gene matches. The CDR3 DNA is TGTGCCAGCAGCCCGATTAGCGGGGGGGCCGGAGATACGCAGTATTTT. Translation gives CASSPISGGAGDTQYF.

The chain is built from TRBV28 and TRBJ2-2; 8 positions match TRBD2. The J segment lost 0 bases and the V segment lost 3 bases, leaving 6 bases of the junction unmatched. The CDR3 covers 17 residues. The germline CDR1 and CDR2 sequences are MDHEN and SYDVKM. The CDR3 DNA sequence: TGTGCCAGCAGTTTCTCTTTAGCGGGGACGAACACCGGGGAGCTGTTTTTT. This translates into CASSFSLAGTNTGELFF.

This sequence joins TRBV3-1 and TRBJ1-1; no clear D gene. Trimming took 1 base from V and 5 from J, leaving 17 bases between them. From germline, CDR1 is LGHDT and CDR2 YNNKEL (reference sequence). The CDR3 loop spans 16 amino acids. The chain's CDR3 is CASSQVSGSGLTEAFF. DNA for the CDR3: TGTGCCAGCAGCCAAGTTTCGGGCAGCGGGCTGACTGAAGCTTTCTTT.

The chain couples TRBV18 to TRBJ1-1, with D possibly TRBD1 on 5 matching bases. Trimming left V 3 bases short and J 3 bases short, with 8 bases between. The CDR3 is 13 residues long. Germline CDR1 is KGHSH and CDR2 is LQKENI. CDR3 sequence reads: CASSPLQDTEAFF. The CDR3 DNA reads as TGTGCCAGCTCACCTCTACAGGACACTGAAGCTTTCTTT.

J is TRBJ2-1 and V is TRBV29-1; TRBD2 agrees at 11 bases. V lost 7 bases and J lost 4; bases outside the gene matches: 9. CDR1 SQVTM and CDR2 ANQGSEA come from the germline V gene. The CDR3 sequence is 15 residues long. DNA of the CDR3: TGCAGCGCCGGGACTAGCGGTACCCTATACAATGAGCAGTTCTTC. Amino acids: CSAGTSGTLYNEQFF.

The chain has TRBV20-1 and TRBJ2-2, with TRBD2 matching 8 bases. V shed 4 bases and J 3 bases; nucleotides not matched to a gene: 7. The germline V gene has CDR1 DFQATT and CDR2 SNEGSKA (reference sequence). The CDR3 length is 15 residues. CDR3 protein: CSATHGRAYTGELFF. CDR3 nucleotides: TGCAGTGCTACCCACGGGAGGGCTTACACCGGGGAGCTGTTTTTT.

The chain carries TRBV20-1 and TRBJ2-3; TRBD2 aligns across 7 bases. The CDR3 contains 16 residues. Per germline, CDR1 DFQATT and CDR2 SNEGSKA (reference sequence). V shed 5 bases and J 0 bases; nucleotides not matched to a gene: 11. The CDR3, as DNA: TGCAGTGCTTCGACTCTAGCGGAGGGAAGCACAGATACGCAGTATTTT. Translating it yields CSASTLAEGSTDTQYF.

This clonotype has a handful of counts. J is TRBJ1-6 and V is TRBV28; D is unresolved. The CDR3 extends over 14 amino acids. Trimming pared 6 bases from V and 7 bases from J, leaving 13 bases between. Germline loops: CDR1 MDHEN, CDR2 SYDVKM. The CDR3: CASRGAGRNSPLHF. The CDR3 DNA is TGTGCCAGCAGGGGTGCAGGACGAAATTCACCCCTCCACTTT.

This rearrangement joins TRBV20-1 to TRBJ2-1; the D is unclear. V lost 6 bases to trimming and J lost 0 bases, with 12 bases between them. This CDR3 has 14 amino acids. The germline CDR1 and CDR2 sequences are DFQATT and SNEGSKA (reference sequence). CDR3 in amino acids: CSATGLSSYNEQFF. CDR3 DNA: TGCAGTGCGACCGGTCTTAGCTCCTACAATGAGCAGTTCTTC.

The chain is built from TRBV25-1 and TRBJ2-7, with 13 positions matching TRBD2. The length of the CDR3 is 15 residues. J lost 0 bases, V lost 7 bases, and 3 bases had no gene match. Per the germline V gene, CDR1 is MGHDK and CDR2 is SYGVNS. The CDR3 reads CASMGLAGHSYEQYV. The CDR3 DNA reads TGTGCCAGCATGGGACTAGCGGGACACTCCTACGAGCAGTACGTC.

This clonotype has a single count. This chain links TRBV6-1 with TRBJ2-3; D is unresolved. V lost 6 bases and J lost 0, with 10 bases in between. From germline, CDR1 is MNHNS and CDR2 SASEGT. The CDR3 is 14 residues long. CDR3 residues: CASRTMPSTDTQYF. CDR3 nucleotide sequence: TGTGCCAGCAGGACGATGCCAAGCACAGATACGCAGTATTTT.